Listed below are T cell receptor beta chains from one sample, sequenced in a study of blood T cell repertoires in COVID-19. Measured with immunoSEQ multiplex PCR; TCRdb has only the in-frame clones, and not every one. The table has 350,000 to 550,000 clones, 80% to 90% seen once. The sample comprised PBMCs or T cells enriched from blood (not recorded which). All receptors come from a man aged 25-40 years who had recovered from COVID-19. Both conserved end residues are part of each CDR3. A D gene is named only where the DNA matches it firmly.

v_gene	d_gene	j_gene	CDR3aa	CDR3nt
TRBV24-1	-	TRBJ2-2	CATSDLGGAGTGELFF	TGTGCCACCAGTGACCTAGGGGGCGCGGGGACCGGGGAGCTGTTTTTT
TRBV7-2	-	TRBJ2-1	CASSLVSGISYNEQFF	TGTGCCAGCAGCTTAGTCAGCGGAATCAGCTACAATGAGCAGTTCTTC
TRBV27	-	TRBJ1-1	CASSLLPLSNTEAFF	TGTGCCAGCAGTTTACTCCCTCTGTCGAACACTGAAGCTTTCTTT
TRBV7-9	-	TRBJ1-2	CASSLGGTGRGYTF	TGTGCCAGCAGCTTAGGAGGAACAGGCCGAGGCTACACCTTC
TRBV28	-	TRBJ1-2	CASGPRVGGYTF	TGTGCCAGCGGGCCGAGGGTGGGTGGCTACACCTTC
TRBV6-5	-	TRBJ2-7	CASKNRSRLYEQYF	TGTGCCAGCAAAAACAGGTCACGCCTTTACGAGCAGTACTTC
TRBV9	-	TRBJ2-1	CASSVGAGSYNEQFF	TGTGCCAGCAGCGTAGGGGCGGGGTCCTACAATGAGCAGTTCTTC
TRBV19	-	TRBJ2-5	CASRSARETQYF	TGTGCCAGTAGGAGTGCGCGGGAGACCCAGTACTTC
TRBV29-1	TRBD1	TRBJ2-5	CSVGFGQGALAQYF	TGCAGCGTTGGGTTTGGACAGGGGGCTTTGGCCCAGTACTTC
TRBV28	TRBD2	TRBJ2-1	CASSLLAGVSYNEQFF	TGTGCCAGCAGTTTATTAGCGGGTGTCTCCTACAATGAGCAGTTCTTC